Listed below are T cell receptor beta chains from one sample, sequenced in a study of T cell changes during pregnancy in multiple sclerosis. Assay: immunoSEQ multiplex PCR; the TCRdb copy retains only in-frame clones and omits some. The sample has tens of thousands of clones; 91% are singletons. Sample: peripheral blood, taken after pregnancy. These receptors were collected from a female donor in good health, enrolled as a control in a pregnancy study. Both conserved end residues are part of each CDR3. A D gene is named only where the DNA matches it firmly. Clone size is shown for a subset of rows, as once, few, many or a class of expanded clone.

NA	TRBV18	few	TRBJ1-6	CASSMQGLNSPLHF	TGTGCCAGCTCAATGCAGGGGCTTAATTCACCCCTCCACTTT
NA	TRBV4-3	NA	TRBJ2-1	CASSLKSPGNEQFF	TGCGCCAGCAGCCTAAAAAGCCCTGGCAATGAGCAGTTCTTC
NA	TRBV11-1	NA	TRBJ1-1	CASSLQGGNTEAFF	TGTGCCAGCAGCTTGCAGGGAGGGAACACTGAAGCTTTCTTT
TRBD2	TRBV7-9	NA	TRBJ2-1	CASSPPLGGGTNNEQFF	TGTGCCAGCAGCCCCCCTCTCGGCGGGGGGACCAACAATGAGCAGTTCTTC
NA	TRBV14	NA	TRBJ2-3	CASSHKIDRRSDTQYF	TGTGCCAGCAGCCACAAGATAGACAGAAGGTCAGATACGCAGTATTTT
TRBD1	TRBV29-1	NA	TRBJ2-1	CSVPGQTYNEQFF	TGCAGCGTTCCGGGACAGACCTACAATGAGCAGTTCTTC
TRBD1	TRBV5-1	medium-sized	TRBJ2-1	CASSLDPGTGVYNEQFF	TGCGCCAGCAGCTTGGACCCCGGGACAGGGGTCTACAATGAGCAGTTCTTC
TRBD1	TRBV11-2	NA	TRBJ2-7	CASSLRFGDRAHEQYF	TGTGCCAGCAGCTTGAGGTTTGGGGACAGGGCTCACGAGCAGTACTTC
TRBD1	TRBV14	NA	TRBJ2-2	CASSLRGQGATGELFF	TGTGCCAGCAGCCTAAGGGGACAGGGGGCCACCGGGGAGCTGTTTTTT
NA	TRBV14	few	TRBJ1-1	CASSLSRDTEAFF	TGTGCCAGCAGCCTATCGAGGGACACTGAAGCTTTCTTT
TRBD2	TRBV9	NA	TRBJ2-5	CASSVGDSGGRETQYF	TGTGCCAGCAGCGTAGGCGATAGCGGGGGTCGGGAGACCCAGTACTTC
NA	TRBV27	once	TRBJ1-3	CASSEGSTGNTIYF	TGTGCCAGCAGTGAAGGGAGTACGGGAAACACCATATATTTT